This T cell receptor (beta chain) was sequenced during a study of blood T cells in healthy people across ages (dated by TCRdb to the mid-2010s). With respect to the entire study: In model experiments, template switching captured about one uniquely barcoded TCR beta cDNA molecule for every two T cells. The study measured age-related changes in TCR beta repertoire diversity using deep sequencing normalized with unique cDNA molecular identifiers. The donors were split into four age groups: young (average around 16 years), middle-aged (around 40), aged (roughly 60) and long-lived (about 82). To avoid experimental bias, donors of different ages were spread randomly across the sequencing lanes. For two donors (one aged 18 to 30 and one aged 80 or older), the study analyzed two additional independent replicas of 1 million unique cDNA reads from the same blood draw. Broader findings and caveats from the paper: Observed TCR beta diversity per million T cells fell roughly linearly with age, and a significant reduction was already apparent by age roughly 40. The CMV infection status of donors was not known, potentially confounding age-related changes in expanded clonotypes. Compared with the aged group, more naive CD4+ T cells, fewer expanded clones and increased TCR diversity were shown by the long-lived group, suggesting age selection. Bulk unsorted PBMC profiling prevented conclusive comparison of naive and antigen-experienced compartments. Observed TCR beta diversity correlated strongly with the percentage of naive T cells measured by flow cytometry. Estimates of total diversity based on one million sequenced T cells were regarded as lower bounds and as underestimates.

Donors were roughly 40 systemically healthy Caucasian individuals from Russia aged roughly 6 to 95 years. Each donor gave approximately 9.3 milliliters of peripheral blood, collected into EDTA-treated Vacutainer tubes. Ficoll-Paque density-gradient centrifugation was used to isolate PBMCs, with at least 7 million per sample. Trizol reagent was used to extract total RNA from the PBMCs, yielding at least 5.5 micrograms per sample. Naive CD45RAhigh/CD27high T cell percentages were measured by flow cytometry on a PBMC aliquot from every donor. A remark on this clonotype: Its recognized antigen is unknown. Per-nucleotide qualities are absent, and no much larger clonotype sits a single base away.

The CDR3 numbers 14 residues from cysteine through phenylalanine. The entry retains the CDR3 DNA only, 42 bases that are in frame from base 1. The germline V gene supplies CDR1 SNHLY and CDR2 FYNNEI. Receptors were amplified or captured by 5' RACE. Reads for this sample came from an Illumina HiSeq 2500. The second PCR ran for about 7 to 11 cycles and used a J-beta primer mix along with a sample-barcoded 5' primer. A unique molecular identifier was introduced onto each TCR beta cDNA molecule by a template-switch 5' adaptor carrying 12 random nucleotides. Each sample yielded at least 3 million CDR3-containing paired-end reads. All of the RNA was converted into first-strand cDNA using the Mint cDNA synthesis kit, with a TRBC-specific oligonucleotide serving as the primer. After uracil-DNA glycosylase treatment, a first 18-cycle PCR used universal primers M1SS and BC2_uni_R on all cDNA. Per the authors' processing: For normalization, 1 million high-quality reads, each with a distinct molecular identifier, were randomly selected from each sample. Instead of being binned into consensus sequences, reads with shared molecular identifiers were discarded. CDR3 identification, clonotype clustering and error correction used MiTCR with a Q25 quality threshold and the strictest error-elimination algorithm. Lower-bound total TCR beta diversity was estimated with a nonparametric unseen species model using Euler transformation. TCRdb redid the processing of the public reads, applying fastp at Q25 and MiXCR, and retained in-frame beta chains. For every CDR3 protein sequence, its rows merge into one entry that carries the most common genes and DNA. In this record, the V and J calls reflect TCRdb's handling and not the investigators' own analysis. This sample gives some 1.5 million distinct CDR3 sequences in total; under 55% of them show up just once. Clones ranked in the top ten supply under 5% of the sample.

This chain is built from TRBV2 and TRBJ2-4; the D gene lacks a confident call. Judging by the DNA end, TRBJ2-7 fits better; the J call may be wrong. Sequencing was carried out using blood. This TCR was recovered from a woman younger than 35 in good health. This receptor has the CDR3 CASSDLSYSYEQYF. The nucleotide sequence is TGTGCCAGCAGTGATCTCAGCTACTCCTACGAGCAGTACTTC.